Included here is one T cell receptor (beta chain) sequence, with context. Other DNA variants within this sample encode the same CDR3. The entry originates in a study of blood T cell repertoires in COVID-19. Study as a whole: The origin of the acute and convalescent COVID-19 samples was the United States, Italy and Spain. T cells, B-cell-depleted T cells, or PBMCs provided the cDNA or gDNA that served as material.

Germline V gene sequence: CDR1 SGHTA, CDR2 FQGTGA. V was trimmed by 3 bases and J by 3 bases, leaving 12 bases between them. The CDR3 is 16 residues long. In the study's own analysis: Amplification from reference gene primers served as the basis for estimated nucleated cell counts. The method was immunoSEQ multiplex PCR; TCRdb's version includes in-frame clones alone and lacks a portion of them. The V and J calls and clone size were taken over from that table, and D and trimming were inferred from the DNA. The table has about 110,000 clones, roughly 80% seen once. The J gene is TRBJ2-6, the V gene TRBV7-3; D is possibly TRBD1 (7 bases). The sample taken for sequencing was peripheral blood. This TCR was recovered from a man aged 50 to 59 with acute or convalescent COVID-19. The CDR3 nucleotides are TGTGCCAGCAGCTTCGACAGGGACTTTGGGGCCAACGTCCTGACTTTC. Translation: CASSFDRDFGANVLTF.